The clone carrying this T cell receptor beta chain was picked up one time. The sample originates from a study of blood T cell repertoires in COVID-19. Overall study context: Samples taken during acute and convalescent COVID-19 were collected in the United States, Italy and Spain.

The CDR3 spans 15 residues. V trimming: 5 bases; J trimming: 3 bases; junction bases outside the gene matches: 5. The germline V gene has CDR1 MNHNY and CDR2 SVGAGI (reference sequence). As handled by the study authors: Cell counts per sample came from amplifying reference gene primers. Repertoires were generated with immunoSEQ multiplex PCR, while TCRdb's copy carries only in-frame clones and drops some. The V and J calls and the clone size are those of that table, but D and trimming were determined from the DNA. The sample has hundreds of thousands of clones, 75% to 85% seen once; the top ten hold 1.3%. One Seattle source followed patients from active infection through their disease course.

The genes are TRBV6-6 and TRBJ2-1; 9 bases agree with TRBD1. Sequencing was done on a sample of peripheral blood. The TCR originated in a woman in her 30s with COVID-19, enrolled during active disease. CDR3 in amino acids: CASSQQGASYNEQFF. CDR3 nucleotide sequence: TGTGCCAGCAGTCAACAGGGGGCTAGCTACAATGAGCAGTTCTTC.